This T cell receptor beta chain derives from a study of regulatory T cells in long-lasting Graves disease. The time point was: newly diagnosed GD, antithyroid drugs for less than 3 months. PBMCs were the source of the RNA used for TCR sequencing. In building TCR beta libraries, iRepertoire HTBI primers were used together with Arm-PCR of CDR3 regions. TCRdb used MiXCR to reprocess the multiplex PCR reads, holding one entry per CDR3 protein. The data contain some 320,000 distinct CDR3 sequences, 18% of them singletons. This clonotype was detected only a few times. The CDR3 has 12 amino acids. Germline V lookup: CDR1 LNHDA, CDR2 SQIVND (reference sequence). V dropped 5 bases and J dropped 17; count of bases not matched to a gene: 10.

The sample here was peripheral blood mononuclear cells (PBMCs), taken at new diagnosis, from a patient treated with antithyroid drugs. This chain connects TRBV19 to TRBJ2-2; 8 bases agree with TRBD1. This sequence originates from a female donor with Graves disease. The CDR3 DNA sequence: TGTGCCAGTAGTGTAACAGGGGGGTTCGGTTTTTTT. Its protein product is CASSVTGGFGFF.